The entry below gives a single T cell receptor (beta chain) sequence along with its context. Antigen: not known. TCRdb's copy holds only in-frame clones and misses some; the assay was immunoSEQ multiplex PCR. The data contain about 170,000 clones, roughly 90% of them seen just once; the ten biggest clones take up 4.5% to 7%. These data belong to a study of cytomegalovirus exposure and HLA in healthy donors. Overall study context: The same platform was used for the 90 to 150 validation repertoires as for the roughly 730 first-cohort repertoires, as reported in a later analysis.

Regarding the study as a whole: Under in vitro conditions, a few CMV-associated chains were confirmed as specific for CMV antigens. 150 to 200 TCR beta chains were listed as cytomegalovirus-associated.

The sample consisted of PBMCs. The origin of this receptor is a woman in her thirties in good health and CMV-seronegative.

CDR3 sequence reads: CASRYDRYNEQFF. CDR3 in DNA: TGTGCCAGCAGATACGACAGATACAATGAGCAGTTCTTC. The chain recombines TRBV27 with TRBJ2-1; D may be TRBD1 (5 bases). V dropped 6 bases and J dropped 4 bases, with 10 bases sitting between them. Germline V gene sequence: CDR1 MNHEY, CDR2 SMNVEV (reference sequence). This CDR3 has 13 residues.